The T cell receptor beta chain under discussion was sequenced for a study of T cells in Graves' hyperthyroidism and ophthalmopathy. The overall study: Peripheral blood was collected at initial diagnosis, before any treatment. Whole-study results and caveats: Ophthalmopathy and stable hyperthyroidism were told apart by a 13 V-J model.

A word on this clonotype: What it recognizes is unknown. One end of the junction varies from germline; a read error may be responsible.

CDR1 KGHDR and CDR2 SFDVKD come from the germline V gene. This CDR3 contains 15 residues. TCR beta CDR3 regions were amplified from RNA transcripts. In the first-round RT-PCR of the TCR CDR3, the HTBI primer set was used. TCRdb called the multiplex PCR reads again in MiXCR, with one record for every CDR3 protein. This table holds hundreds of thousands of distinct CDR3 sequences, approximately 36% found once. Graves' hyperthyroidism without ophthalmopathy progression within 18 months was termed stable. Clinical symptoms, serum thyroxine, TRAb, thyroid ultrasound and orbital computed tomography established diagnosis.

The V and J genes are TRBV24-1 and TRBJ1-5, with 7 bases lining up with TRBD1. Sequenced: blood. The TCR sequence derives from a woman aged 40 to 50 with Graves' hyperthyroidism. The DNA of the CDR3 is TGTGCCAGCAGTCCCTTGGACAGGAACAATCAGCCCCAGCATTTT. Translated, it gives CASSPLDRNNQPQHF.